This T cell receptor (beta chain) appears in the sequencing data of a study of CD8+CD57+ T cells in acquired aplastic anemia. For CDR3 and TCR beta VDJ profiling, genomic DNA was the template used. MiXCR, run by TCRdb on the reads, gives a single entry per CDR3 protein. This repertoire shows 300,000 or so distinct CDR3 sequences, approximately 56% found once; its top ten account for less than 10%. The receptor was isolated from a human donor with severe aplastic anemia or a healthy control (not recorded which). Input material: sorted CD4+, CD8+, or CD8+CD57+ T cells (not recorded which) from PBMCs.

CDR3 residues: CASSLAGTSGGANIQYF. In DNA form, the CDR3 reads TGTGCCAGCAGCCTCGCCGGGACTAGCGGGGGGGCGAACATTCAGTACTTC. The chain uses TRBV7-9 and TRBJ2-4; 16 bases align to TRBD2. From germline, CDR1 is SEHNR and CDR2 FQNEAQ (reference sequence). This CDR3 is 17 amino acids long. Germline trimming cut 5 bases from V and 7 bases from J; bases unmatched to any gene: 8.